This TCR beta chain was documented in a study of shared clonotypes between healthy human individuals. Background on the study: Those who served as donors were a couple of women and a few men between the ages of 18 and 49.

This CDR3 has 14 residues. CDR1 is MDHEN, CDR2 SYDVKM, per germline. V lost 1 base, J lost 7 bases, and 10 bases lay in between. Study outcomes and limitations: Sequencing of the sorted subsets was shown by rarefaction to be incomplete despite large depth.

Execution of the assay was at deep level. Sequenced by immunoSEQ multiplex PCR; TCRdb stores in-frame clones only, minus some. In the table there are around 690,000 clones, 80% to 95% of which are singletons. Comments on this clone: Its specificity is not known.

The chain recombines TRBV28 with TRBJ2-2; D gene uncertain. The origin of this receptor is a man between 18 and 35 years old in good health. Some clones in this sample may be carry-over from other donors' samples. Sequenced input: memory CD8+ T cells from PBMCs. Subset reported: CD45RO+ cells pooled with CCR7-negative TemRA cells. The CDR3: CASSLLVVDGELFF. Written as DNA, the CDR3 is TGTGCCAGCAGTTTATTGGTAGTGGACGGGGAGCTGTTTTTT.